The rows below give T cell receptor beta chains drawn from one sample of a study of blood T cell repertoires in COVID-19. Clones were sequenced by immunoSEQ multiplex PCR, and TCRdb holds only the in-frame ones, with some missing. The profile shows 65,000 to 85,000 clones, less than 85% of them singletons. The sample comprised peripheral blood. These receptor sequences come from a woman older than 75 with active or convalescent COVID-19. Both conserved end residues are part of each CDR3. D genes are given only for firm matches. Clone size, where shown, is once, few, many, or a class for clones that have expanded.

size	length	D	J	V	CDR3	DNA
-	14	-	TRBJ1-1	TRBV5-1	CASSLGQTNTEAFF	TGCGCCAGCAGCTTGGGACAGACGAACACTGAAGCTTTCTTT
-	15	TRBD1	TRBJ2-5	TRBV28	CASSPTGTGGKTQYF	TGTGCCAGCAGTCCAACCGGGACAGGGGGGAAGACCCAGTACTTC
-	16	-	TRBJ1-1	TRBV19	CASIPTPLAMNTEAFF	TGTGCCAGTATCCCCACCCCGCTCGCGATGAACACTGAAGCTTTCTTT
-	14	-	TRBJ2-5	TRBV29-1	CSAEWNRGKETQYF	TGCAGCGCAGAGTGGAATCGAGGGAAAGAGACCCAGTACTTC
few	13	-	TRBJ1-1	TRBV5-1	CASSDTGRTEAFF	TGCGCCAGCAGCGACACAGGGCGCACTGAAGCTTTCTTT
-	13	-	TRBJ1-2	TRBV7-8	CASSFRGGGGYTF	TGTGCCAGCAGCTTCAGGGGAGGGGGTGGCTACACCTTC
once	16	-	TRBJ2-7	TRBV5-6	CASSSWGAGGSYEQYF	TGTGCCAGCAGCTCATGGGGGGCAGGGGGCTCCTACGAGCAGTACTTC
-	14	TRBD1	TRBJ1-6	TRBV7-9	CASTRQGEAAPLHF	TGTGCCAGCACCCGACAGGGAGAGGCGGCACCCCTCCACTTT
-	16	TRBD1	TRBJ1-6	TRBV5-5	CASSLIRQGNNSPLHF	TGTGCCAGCAGCTTAATCCGACAGGGAAATAATTCACCCCTCCACTTT
once	14	-	TRBJ2-1	TRBV25-1	CASGGRDSYNEQFF	TGTGCCAGCGGAGGGCGGGACAGCTACAATGAGCAGTTCTTC
-	16	TRBD2	TRBJ2-3	TRBV7-2	CASSLSQRGLSDTQYF	TGTGCCAGCAGCTTAAGCCAGCGGGGGTTATCGGATACGCAGTATTTT
once	17	TRBD1	TRBJ1-1	TRBV4-3	CASSQSYRTGGPWEAFF	TGCGCCAGCAGCCAGTCCTACCGGACAGGGGGACCTTGGGAAGCTTTCTTT
-	16	TRBD2	TRBJ2-1	TRBV3-1/TRBV3-2	CASSRRGLAGLGEQFF	TGTGCCAGCAGCCGAAGGGGACTAGCGGGATTGGGGGAGCAGTTCTTC
-	13	-	TRBJ1-3	TRBV28	CASSLGMGNTIYF	TGTGCCAGCAGTCTGGGCATGGGAAACACCATATATTTT
-	14	-	TRBJ2-7	TRBV6-2/TRBV6-3	CASSYLQTSYEQYF	TGTGCCAGCAGTTACTTGCAGACTAGCTACGAGCAGTACTTC
-	17	TRBD1	TRBJ1-1	TRBV5-1	CASSLLGTGGRNTEAFF	TGCGCCAGCAGCTTGCTCGGGACAGGGGGCAGGAACACTGAAGCTTTCTTT
-	13	-	TRBJ1-1	TRBV6-5	CASSTYRVTEAFF	TGTGCCAGCAGTACCTACAGGGTAACTGAAGCTTTCTTT
-	16	-	TRBJ2-1	TRBV19	CASSPRRASSYNEQFF	TGTGCCAGTAGCCCGAGGCGGGCCAGCTCCTACAATGAGCAGTTCTTC
once	13	-	TRBJ1-5	TRBV29-1	CSAGVGASQPQHF	TGCAGCGCCGGGGTGGGCGCAAGTCAGCCCCAGCATTTT
once	12	-	TRBJ1-6	TRBV4-1	CASKGQNSPLHF	TGCGCCAGCAAAGGACAGAATTCACCCCTCCACTTT
few	17	TRBD1	TRBJ2-7	TRBV11-2	CASSLDTPGQWHYEQYF	TGTGCCAGCAGCTTAGATACCCCGGGACAGTGGCACTACGAGCAGTACTTC
-	16	TRBD2	TRBJ2-1	TRBV4-2	CASSQDGTSGGRKQFF	TGTGCCAGCAGCCAAGATGGGACTAGCGGGGGTAGAAAGCAGTTCTTC
-	14	TRBD1	TRBJ1-5	TRBV4-3	CASSQDSGGQPQHF	TGCGCCAGCAGCCAAGATTCAGGGGGACAGCCCCAGCATTTT
-	14	TRBD1	TRBJ2-7	TRBV6-5	CASSNQGAGYEQYF	TGTGCCAGCAGCAACCAGGGGGCAGGCTACGAGCAGTACTTC
-	15	-	TRBJ1-5	TRBV6-2/TRBV6-3	CASSFGGSSNQPQHF	TGTGCCAGCAGTTTCGGCGGCTCTAGCAATCAGCCCCAGCATTTT
-	14	-	TRBJ2-2	TRBV5-1	CASSTGGAAGELFF	TGCGCCAGCAGCACCGGAGGGGCGGCCGGGGAGCTGTTTTTT
-	13	-	TRBJ1-1	TRBV19	CASSIAGATEAFF	TGTGCCAGTAGTATCGCAGGGGCCACTGAAGCTTTCTTT
-	14	TRBD1	TRBJ1-2	TRBV6-5	CASSYGTGAYGYTF	TGTGCCAGCAGTTACGGGACAGGGGCATATGGCTACACCTTC
-	14	-	TRBJ1-4	TRBV5-1	CASSLTPTNEKLFF	TGCGCCAGCAGCTTGACACCAACTAATGAAAAACTGTTTTTT
once	16	-	TRBJ1-1	TRBV7-2	CASSLDGGLRGTEAFF	TGTGCCAGCAGCTTAGACGGGGGGCTCCGCGGCACTGAAGCTTTCTTT
-	15	TRBD1	TRBJ1-2	TRBV9	CATQTGQGGGYGYTF	TGTGCCACCCAGACGGGACAGGGTGGCGGCTATGGCTACACCTTC
-	14	TRBD1	TRBJ1-2	TRBV18	CASSSRDSNYGYTF	TGTGCCAGCTCGTCCCGGGACAGTAACTATGGCTACACCTTC